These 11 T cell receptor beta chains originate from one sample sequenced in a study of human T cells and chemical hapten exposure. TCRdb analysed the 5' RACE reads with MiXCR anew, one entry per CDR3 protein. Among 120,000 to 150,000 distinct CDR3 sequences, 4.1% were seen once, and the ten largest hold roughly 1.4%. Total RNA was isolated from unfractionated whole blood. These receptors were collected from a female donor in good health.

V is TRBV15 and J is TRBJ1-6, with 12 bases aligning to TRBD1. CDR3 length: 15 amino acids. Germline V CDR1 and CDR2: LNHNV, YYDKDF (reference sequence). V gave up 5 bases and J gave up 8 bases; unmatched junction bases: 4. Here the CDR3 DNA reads TGTGCCACCAGCCGGGACAGGGGGCCGGATTCACCCCTCCACTTT. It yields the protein CATSRDRGPDSPLHF.

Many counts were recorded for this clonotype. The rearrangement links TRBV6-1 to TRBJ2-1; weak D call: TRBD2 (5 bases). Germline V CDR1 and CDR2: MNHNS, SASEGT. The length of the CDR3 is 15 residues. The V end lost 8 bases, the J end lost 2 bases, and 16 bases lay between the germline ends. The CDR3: CASVRLLAAYNEQFF. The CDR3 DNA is TGTGCCAGCGTCCGACTACTTGCGGCCTACAATGAGCAGTTCTTC.

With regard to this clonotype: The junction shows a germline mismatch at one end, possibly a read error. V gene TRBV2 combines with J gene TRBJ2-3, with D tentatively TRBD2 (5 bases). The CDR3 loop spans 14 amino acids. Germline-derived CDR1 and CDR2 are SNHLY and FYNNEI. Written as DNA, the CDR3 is TGTGACAGCAGCTTACTAGTCGGAAGAGATACGCAGTATTTT. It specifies CDSSLLVGRDTQYF. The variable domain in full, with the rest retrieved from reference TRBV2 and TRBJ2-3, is EPEVTQTPSHQVTQMGQEVILRCVPISNHLYFYWYRQILGQKVEFLVSFYNNEISEKSEIFDDQFSVERPDGSNFTLKIRSTKLEDSAMYFCDSSLLVGRDTQYFGPGTRLTVL.

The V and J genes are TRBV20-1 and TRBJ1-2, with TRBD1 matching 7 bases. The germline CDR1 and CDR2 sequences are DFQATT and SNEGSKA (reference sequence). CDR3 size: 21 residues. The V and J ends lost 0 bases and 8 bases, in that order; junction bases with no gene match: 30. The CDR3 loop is CSARDRGTVGRGTPLRWGYTF. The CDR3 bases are TGCAGTGCTAGAGATCGGGGGACAGTCGGCCGGGGGACACCCCTCAGGTGGGGCTACACCTTC.

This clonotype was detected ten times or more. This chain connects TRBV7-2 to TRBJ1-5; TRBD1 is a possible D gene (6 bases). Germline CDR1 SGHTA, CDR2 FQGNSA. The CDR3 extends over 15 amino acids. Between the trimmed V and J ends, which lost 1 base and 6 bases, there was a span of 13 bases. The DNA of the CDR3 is TGTGCCAGCAGCTTAGTCCAGGGGCCCGGTCAGCCCCAGCATTTT. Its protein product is CASSLVQGPGQPQHF.

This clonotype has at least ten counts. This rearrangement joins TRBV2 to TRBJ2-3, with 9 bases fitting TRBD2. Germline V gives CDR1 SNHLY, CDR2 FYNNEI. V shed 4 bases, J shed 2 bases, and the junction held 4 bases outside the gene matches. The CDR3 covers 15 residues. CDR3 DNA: TGTGCCAGCAGTGTAATAGCGGGAGTCACAGATACGCAGTATTTT. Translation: CASSVIAGVTDTQYF.

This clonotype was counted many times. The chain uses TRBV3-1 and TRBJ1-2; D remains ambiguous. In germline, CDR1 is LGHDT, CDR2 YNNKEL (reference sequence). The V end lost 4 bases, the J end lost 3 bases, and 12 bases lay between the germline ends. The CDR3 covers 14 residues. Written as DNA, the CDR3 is TGTGCCAGCAGCCCTTCTGGCGCATACTATGGCTACACCTTC. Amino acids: CASSPSGAYYGYTF.

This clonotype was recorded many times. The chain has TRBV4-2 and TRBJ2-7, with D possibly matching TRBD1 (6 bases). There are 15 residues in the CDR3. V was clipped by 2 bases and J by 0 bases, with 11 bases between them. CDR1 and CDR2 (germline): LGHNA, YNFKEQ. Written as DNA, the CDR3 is TGTGCCAGCAGCCAAACGACAGGTTCCTCCTACGAGCAGTACTTC. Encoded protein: CASSQTTGSSYEQYF.

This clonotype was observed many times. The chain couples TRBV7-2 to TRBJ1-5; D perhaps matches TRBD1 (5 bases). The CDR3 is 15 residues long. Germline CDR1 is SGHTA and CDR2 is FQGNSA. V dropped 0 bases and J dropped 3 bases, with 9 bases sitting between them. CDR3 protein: CASSLAPGLNQPQHF. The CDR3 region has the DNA TGTGCCAGCAGCTTAGCGCCGGGACTCAATCAGCCCCAGCATTTT.

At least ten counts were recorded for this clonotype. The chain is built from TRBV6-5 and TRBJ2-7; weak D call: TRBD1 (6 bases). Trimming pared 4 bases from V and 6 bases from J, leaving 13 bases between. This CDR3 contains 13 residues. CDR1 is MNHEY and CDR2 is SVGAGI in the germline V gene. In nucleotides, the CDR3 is TGTGCCAGCAGTTTTCCGTTCAGGGGCGAGCAGTACTTC. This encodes CASSFPFRGEQYF.

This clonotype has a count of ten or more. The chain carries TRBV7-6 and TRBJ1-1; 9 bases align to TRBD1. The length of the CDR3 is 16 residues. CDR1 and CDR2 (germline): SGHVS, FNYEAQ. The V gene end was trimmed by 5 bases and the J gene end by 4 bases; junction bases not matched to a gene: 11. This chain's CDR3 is CASSPWTGEKGTEAFF. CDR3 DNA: TGTGCCAGCAGCCCTTGGACAGGGGAGAAAGGCACTGAAGCTTTCTTT.